This TCR beta chain was documented in a study of PD-1 blockade in classical Hodgkin lymphoma. Study observations and caveats: Diversity in CD4+ TCRs, unlike that measured in CD8+ TCRs, had risen significantly by C4D1. Those achieving complete response showed baseline diversity like newly diagnosed patients.

Documented time point: cycle 4 day 1 (C4D1), after less than seven weeks of nivolumab. Patients all relapsed after autologous stem cell transplantation, and there was variation in brentuximab vedotin exposure. TCRdb's copy holds only in-frame clones and misses some; the assay was immunoSEQ multiplex PCR. Of more than 40,000 clones in the sample, about three quarters were seen once. Remarks on this clone: Its antigen is unknown.

The V gene lost 6 bases and the J gene lost 5 bases, with 17 bases spanning the gap. Germline V lookup: CDR1 KGHSY, CDR2 FQNENV. CDR3 length: 14 residues. This clonotype originated in a human donor with classical Hodgkin lymphoma. This sequence joins TRBV16 and TRBJ2-7; D assignment may be TRBD1 or TRBD2 (7 bases each). The sample in question was peripheral blood mononuclear cells (PBMCs), obtained before the fourth cycle of nivolumab. The CDR3 DNA follows: TGTGCCAGCAGTCTACAGGGAGGGGGCGACGAGCAGTACTTC. Translated, it gives CASSLQGGGDEQYF.